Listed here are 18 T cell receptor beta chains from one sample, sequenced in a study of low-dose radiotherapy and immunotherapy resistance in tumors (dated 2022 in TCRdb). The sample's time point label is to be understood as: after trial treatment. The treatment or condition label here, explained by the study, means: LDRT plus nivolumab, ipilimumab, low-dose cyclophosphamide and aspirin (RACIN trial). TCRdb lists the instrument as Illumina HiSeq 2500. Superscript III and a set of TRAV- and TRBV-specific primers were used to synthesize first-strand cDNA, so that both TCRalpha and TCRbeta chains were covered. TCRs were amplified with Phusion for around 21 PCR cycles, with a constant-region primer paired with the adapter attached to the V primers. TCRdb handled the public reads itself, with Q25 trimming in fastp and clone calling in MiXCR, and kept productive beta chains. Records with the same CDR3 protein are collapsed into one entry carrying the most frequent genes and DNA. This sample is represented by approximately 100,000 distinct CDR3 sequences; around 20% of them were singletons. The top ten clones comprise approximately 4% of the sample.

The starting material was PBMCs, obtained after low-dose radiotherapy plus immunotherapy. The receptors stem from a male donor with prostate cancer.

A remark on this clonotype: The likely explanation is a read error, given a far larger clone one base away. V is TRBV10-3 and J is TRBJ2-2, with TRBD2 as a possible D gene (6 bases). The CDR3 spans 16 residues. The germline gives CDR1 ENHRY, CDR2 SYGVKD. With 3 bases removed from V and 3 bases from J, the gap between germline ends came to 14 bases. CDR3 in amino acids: CAISDRAGRDTGELFF. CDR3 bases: TGTGCCATCAGTGATCGCGCGGGGCGGGACACCGGGGAGCTGTTTTTT.

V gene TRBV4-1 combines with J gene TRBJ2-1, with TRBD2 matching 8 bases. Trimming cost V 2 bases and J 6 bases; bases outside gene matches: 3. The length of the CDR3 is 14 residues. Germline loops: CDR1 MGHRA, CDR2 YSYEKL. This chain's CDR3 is CASSQRLASNEQFF. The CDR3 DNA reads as TGCGCCAGCAGCCAAAGACTAGCGTCCAATGAGCAGTTCTTC.

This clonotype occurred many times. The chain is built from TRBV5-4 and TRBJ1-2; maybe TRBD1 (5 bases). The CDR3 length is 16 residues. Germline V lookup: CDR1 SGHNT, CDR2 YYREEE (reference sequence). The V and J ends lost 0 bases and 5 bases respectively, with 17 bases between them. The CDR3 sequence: CASSLGVADGGYGYTF. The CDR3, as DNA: TGTGCCAGCAGCTTGGGAGTGGCGGACGGGGGATATGGCTACACCTTC.

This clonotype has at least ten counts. CDR3 protein: CSARPGGAGTEAFF. Here the CDR3 DNA reads TGCAGTGCTAGACCAGGGGGCGCAGGGACTGAAGCTTTCTTT. The chain recombines TRBV20-1 with TRBJ1-1, with 8 bases that match TRBD1. The length of the CDR3 is 14 residues. J lost 5 bases, V lost 2 bases, and 7 bases had no gene match. Germline V gene sequence: CDR1 DFQATT, CDR2 SNEGSKA (reference sequence).

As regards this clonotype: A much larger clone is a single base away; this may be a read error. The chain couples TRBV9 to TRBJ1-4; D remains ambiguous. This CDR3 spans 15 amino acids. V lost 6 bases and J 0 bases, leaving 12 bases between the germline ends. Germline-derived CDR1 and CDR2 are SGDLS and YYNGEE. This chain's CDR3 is CASILKVATNEKLFF. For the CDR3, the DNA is TGTGCCAGCATCTTGAAGGTGGCAACTAATGAAAAACTGTTTTTT.

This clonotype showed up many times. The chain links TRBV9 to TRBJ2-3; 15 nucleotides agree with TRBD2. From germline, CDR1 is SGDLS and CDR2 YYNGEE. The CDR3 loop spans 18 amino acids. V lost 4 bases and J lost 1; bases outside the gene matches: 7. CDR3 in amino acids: CASSPRTSGGARTDTQYF. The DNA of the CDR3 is TGTGCCAGCAGCCCGCGGACTAGCGGGGGGGCCCGCACAGATACGCAGTATTTT.

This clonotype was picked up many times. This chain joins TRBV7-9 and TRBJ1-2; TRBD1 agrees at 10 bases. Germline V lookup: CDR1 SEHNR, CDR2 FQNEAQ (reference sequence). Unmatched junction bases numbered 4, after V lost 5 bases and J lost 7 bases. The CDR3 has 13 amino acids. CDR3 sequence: CASSRDRGFGYTF. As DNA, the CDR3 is TGTGCCAGCAGCCGGGACAGGGGTTTTGGCTACACCTTC. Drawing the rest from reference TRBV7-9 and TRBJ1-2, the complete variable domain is DTGVSQNPRHKITKRGQNVTFRCDPISEHNRLYWYRQTLGQGPEFLTYFQNEAQLEKSRLLSDRFSAERPKGSFSTLEIQRTEQGDSAMYLCASSRDRGFGYTFGSGTRLTVV.

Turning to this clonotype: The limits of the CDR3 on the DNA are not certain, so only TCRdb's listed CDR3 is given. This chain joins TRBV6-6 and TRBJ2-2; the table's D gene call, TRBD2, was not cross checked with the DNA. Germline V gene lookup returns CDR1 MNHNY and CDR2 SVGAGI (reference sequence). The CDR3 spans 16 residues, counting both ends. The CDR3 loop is CASRLADTGSGELFFF.

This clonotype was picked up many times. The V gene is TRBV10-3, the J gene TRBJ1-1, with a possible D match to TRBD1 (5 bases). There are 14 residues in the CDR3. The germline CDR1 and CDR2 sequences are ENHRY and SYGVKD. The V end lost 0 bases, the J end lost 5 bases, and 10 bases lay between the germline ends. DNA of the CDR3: TGTGCCATCAGTGAGTCGGCAGGGCGGACTGAAGCTTTCTTT. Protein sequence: CAISESAGRTEAFF.

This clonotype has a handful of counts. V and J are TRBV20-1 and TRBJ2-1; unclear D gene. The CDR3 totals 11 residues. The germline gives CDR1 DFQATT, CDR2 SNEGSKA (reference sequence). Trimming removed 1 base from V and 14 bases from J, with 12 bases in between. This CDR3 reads CSARVGHREFF. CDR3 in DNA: TGCAGTGCTAGAGTTGGTCACCGGGAGTTCTTC.

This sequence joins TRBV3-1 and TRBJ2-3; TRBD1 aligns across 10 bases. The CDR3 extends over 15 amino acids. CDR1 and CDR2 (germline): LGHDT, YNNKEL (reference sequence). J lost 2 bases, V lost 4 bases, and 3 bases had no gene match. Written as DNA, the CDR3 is TGTGCCAGCAGCCTGGGACAGGGGTTCACAGATACGCAGTATTTT. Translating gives CASSLGQGFTDTQYF.

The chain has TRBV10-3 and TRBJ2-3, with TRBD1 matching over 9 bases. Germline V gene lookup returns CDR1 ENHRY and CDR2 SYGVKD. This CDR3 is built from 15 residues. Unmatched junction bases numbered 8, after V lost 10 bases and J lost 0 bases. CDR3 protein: CATSQGAESTDTQYF. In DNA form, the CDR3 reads TGTGCCACATCACAGGGGGCAGAGAGCACAGATACGCAGTATTTT.

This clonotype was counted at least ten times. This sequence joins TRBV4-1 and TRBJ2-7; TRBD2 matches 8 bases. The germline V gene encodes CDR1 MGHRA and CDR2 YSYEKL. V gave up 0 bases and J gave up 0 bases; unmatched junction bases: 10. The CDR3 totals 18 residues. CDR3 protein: CASSQEALAGSSSYEQYF. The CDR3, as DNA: TGCGCCAGCAGCCAAGAAGCTCTAGCGGGTTCGAGCTCCTACGAGCAGTACTTC.

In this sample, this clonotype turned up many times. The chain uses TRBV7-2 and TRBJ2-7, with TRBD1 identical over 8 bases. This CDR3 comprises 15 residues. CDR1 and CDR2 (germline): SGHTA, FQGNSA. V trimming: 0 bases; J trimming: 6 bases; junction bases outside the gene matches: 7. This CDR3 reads CASSLADRVKPEQYF. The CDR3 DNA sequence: TGTGCCAGCAGCTTAGCGGACAGGGTGAAACCCGAGCAGTACTTC. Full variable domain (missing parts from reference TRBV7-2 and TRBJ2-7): GAGVSQSPSNKVTEKGKDVELRCDPISGHTALYWYRQSLGQGLEFLIYFQGNSAPDKSGLPSDRFSAERTGGSVSTLTIQRTQQEDSAVYLCASSLADRVKPEQYFGPGTRLTVT.

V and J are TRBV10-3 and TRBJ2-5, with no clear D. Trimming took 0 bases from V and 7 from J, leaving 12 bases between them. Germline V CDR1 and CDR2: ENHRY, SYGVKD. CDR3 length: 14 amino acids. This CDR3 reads CAISESIELGTQYF. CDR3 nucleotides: TGTGCCATCAGTGAGTCGATAGAGCTGGGGACCCAGTACTTC.

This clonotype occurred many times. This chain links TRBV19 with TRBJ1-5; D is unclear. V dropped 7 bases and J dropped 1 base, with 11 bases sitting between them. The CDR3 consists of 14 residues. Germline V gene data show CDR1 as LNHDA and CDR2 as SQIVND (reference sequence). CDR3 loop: CASILRGSNQPQHF. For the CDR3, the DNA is TGTGCCAGTATCCTCCGAGGGAGCAATCAGCCCCAGCATTTT.

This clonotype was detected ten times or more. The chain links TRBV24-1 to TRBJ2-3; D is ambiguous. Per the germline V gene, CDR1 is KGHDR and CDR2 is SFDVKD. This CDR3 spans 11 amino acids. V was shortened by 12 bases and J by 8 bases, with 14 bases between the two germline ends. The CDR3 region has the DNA TGTGCCCCCTGTGCCACGGGTACGCAGTATTTT. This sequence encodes CAPCATGTQYF.

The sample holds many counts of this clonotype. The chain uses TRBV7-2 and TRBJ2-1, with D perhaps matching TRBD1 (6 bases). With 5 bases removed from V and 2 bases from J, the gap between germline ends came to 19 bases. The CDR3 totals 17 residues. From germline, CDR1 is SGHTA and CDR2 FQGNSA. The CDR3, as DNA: TGTGCCAGCAGCCCGGGTACAGGGAGATACACCTACAATGAGCAGTTCTTC. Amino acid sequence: CASSPGTGRYTYNEQFF.